This TCR beta chain is from a study of shared clonotypes between healthy human individuals. The CDR3 loop spans 14 amino acids. J was trimmed by 4 bases and V by 5 bases; bases with no gene match: 6. Germline assignment: CDR1 SGHVS and CDR2 FQNEAQ. The authors split each subset's genomic DNA evenly across several immunoSEQ plates. Only in-frame clones appear in the TCRdb table, and some are missing; sequencing was by immunoSEQ multiplex PCR. The sample shows over 95,000 clones, around 65% of them seen only once. There are a few counts of this clone. This chain uses TRBV7-8 with TRBJ2-7, with 9 bases matching TRBD1. This receptor was taken from a woman aged 25 to 45 in good health. The sequenced material came from memory CD8+ T cells sorted from blood. Noted subset: CD45RO+ cells pooled with CCR7-negative TemRA cells. The CDR3 loop is CASSQGQGAYEQYF. The DNA of the CDR3 is TGTGCCAGCAGCCAGGGACAGGGTGCATACGAGCAGTACTTC.